The 3 T cell receptor beta chains listed next were all sequenced from one sample in a study of blood T cell repertoires in COVID-19. The assay was immunoSEQ multiplex PCR, and TCRdb's table has in-frame clones only and misses some. The sample lists a few hundred thousand clones; roughly 85% were seen once. Specimen: PBMCs or T cells enriched from blood (not recorded which). These receptor sequences come from a young woman who had recovered from COVID-19.

This rearrangement joins TRBV9 to TRBJ2-3; 8 bases are shared with TRBD1. The CDR3 loop spans 16 amino acids. J was trimmed by 4 bases and V by 3 bases; bases with no gene match: 10. Per germline, CDR1 SGDLS and CDR2 YYNGEE. The CDR3, as DNA: TGTGCCAGCAGCGACCCCCCCCAGGGGGCCTCAGATACGCAGTATTTT. The encoded protein is CASSDPPQGASDTQYF.

The rearrangement joins TRBV6-5 to TRBJ2-7; 7 nucleotides line up with TRBD2. After removal of 0 bases from V and 0 bases from J, the junction contained 2 bases not matched to a gene. There are 15 residues in the CDR3. Germline CDR1 reads MNHEY; CDR2 reads SVGAGI. The CDR3 DNA sequence: TGTGCCAGCAGTTACTCGGGGGGGAACTCCTACGAGCAGTACTTC. This gives the protein CASSYSGGNSYEQYF.

J is TRBJ2-1 and V is TRBV30; TRBD2 aligns across 13 bases. The ends lost 2 bases at V and 4 bases at J; junction bases unmatched: 8. CDR3 length: 17 amino acids. Germline V CDR1 and CDR2: GTSNPN, SVGIG (reference sequence). This chain's CDR3 is CAWSPTRTSGRYNEQFF. CDR3 in DNA: TGTGCCTGGAGTCCCACACGGACTAGCGGGAGATACAATGAGCAGTTCTTC.